Presented here are 2 T cell receptor beta chains from one specimen sequenced in a study of regulatory T cells in long-lasting Graves disease listed by TCRdb under 2021. The library was produced with multiplex PCR. TCRdb lists the instrument as Illumina HiSeq 4000. iRepertoire HTBI primers and Arm-PCR amplification of CDR3 regions were used to construct TCR beta libraries. TCRdb applied fastp at Q25 and MiXCR to the public reads, then kept only in-frame beta chains. Each entry is one CDR3 protein sequence, shown with its most common DNA and genes. Here the sample has under 300,000 distinct CDR3 sequences; over 20% occur a single time. The top ten clonotypes cover approximately 13% of the sample. The time point label of this sample denotes: newly diagnosed GD, antithyroid drugs for less than 3 months. For both TCR sequencing and RNA sequencing, RNA was extracted from PBMCs using TRIzol. The starting material was peripheral blood mononuclear cells (PBMCs), obtained at new diagnosis, from a patient treated with antithyroid drugs. The receptors were sampled from a female donor with Graves disease.

This clonotype was counted at least ten times. The V call is TRBV6-2 or TRBV6-3, the J call TRBJ2-3; TRBD1 aligns across 11 bases. The CDR3 runs to 20 residues. After removal of 4 bases from V and 4 bases from J, the junction contained 19 bases not matched to a gene. The germline gives CDR1 MNHEY, CDR2 SVGEGT. The CDR3: CASSFPVPSNRDRGADTQYF. CDR3 bases: TGTGCCAGCAGTTTCCCGGTACCATCAAACCGGGACAGGGGGGCAGATACGCAGTATTTT.

This clonotype was detected many times. V usage is TRBV3-1 and J usage is TRBJ2-7; TRBD2 is a possible D gene (6 bases). CDR3 length: 15 amino acids. Trimming took 6 bases from V and 0 from J, leaving 15 bases between them. Germline CDR1 LGHDT, CDR2 YNNKEL (reference sequence). The CDR3 here is CASSSAGPTSYEQYF. The CDR3 nucleotides are TGTGCCAGCAGTTCTGCGGGGCCCACCTCCTACGAGCAGTACTTC.